This TCR beta chain derives from a study of graft-versus-host responses after intestinal transplantation. Study details: Every transplant recipient was induced with anti-thymocyte globulin, then maintained on tacrolimus and steroids for about 3 years.

Sequencing used immunoSEQ multiplex PCR; TCRdb keeps in-frame clones, though not all of them. The sample comprises roughly 100,000 clones, 93% of which are singletons, and 1% to 1.5% rests with the top ten. Overall study findings and caveats: Early post-transplant HvG declines tracked with peak circulating GvH clone levels.

To note about this clone: Antigen: not known.

V was trimmed by 1 base and J by 5 bases, leaving 9 bases between them. The CDR3 consists of 13 residues. From germline, CDR1 is SGHDT and CDR2 YYEEEE. The V gene is TRBV5-6, the J gene TRBJ2-5; D remains unclear. The sequence came from a human donor who received an intestinal transplant. This material consisted of unstimulated CD8+ T cells sorted from spleen or lymph node cells, taken before intestinal transplant. In nucleotides, the CDR3 is TGTGCCAGCAGCTTGCCTGGCGAGGAGACCCAGTACTTC. Protein product: CASSLPGEETQYF.